The 21 T cell receptor beta chains presented below share a single source sample, sequenced in a study of metastatic and nonmetastatic thyroid tumors. Prior to thyroid surgery, none of the patients had received any treatment. TCRdb called clones again from the PCR reads with MiXCR. The top ten hold roughly a sixth of the sample, which has about 10,000 clones, around two fifths seen once. Sequenced material: tumor tissue. These TCRs come from a female donor with papillary thyroid cancer or a benign thyroid nodule (not recorded which). Some clones in this sample may be carry-over from other donors' samples.

V and J are TRBV10-1 and TRBJ2-2, with 12 nucleotides matching TRBD1. V shed 8 bases, J shed 2 bases, and the junction held 0 bases outside the gene matches. The CDR3 contains 14 residues. Germline loops: CDR1 WNHNN, CDR2 SYGVQD (reference sequence). The CDR3 coding sequence is TGCGCCAGCGGGACAGGGGGCAACACCGGGGAGCTGTTTTTT. This sequence encodes CASGTGGNTGELFF.

This clone was observed a few times. The chain couples TRBV25-1 to TRBJ1-2, with 8 bases that match TRBD1. The CDR3 has 15 amino acids. CDR1 is MGHDK and CDR2 is SYGVNS in the germline V gene. The V and J ends lost 2 bases and 0 bases, in that order; junction bases with no gene match: 2. CDR3 DNA: TGTGCCAGCAGTGAAGGACAGGGCCCTAACTATGGCTACACCTTC. As protein: CASSEGQGPNYGYTF.

The chain carries TRBV30 and TRBJ2-1, with 8 nucleotides matching TRBD1. CDR3 length equals 13 residues. Germline CDR1 and CDR2: GTSNPN and SVGIG (reference sequence). V lost 2 bases, J lost 10 bases, and 7 bases stayed unmatched. CDR3 nucleotide sequence: TGTGCCTGGAGTCTGGACAGGGCGACGGAGCAGTTCTTC. Its translation is CAWSLDRATEQFF.

This sequence joins TRBV13 and TRBJ2-7, with TRBD2 identical over 7 bases. The CDR3 has 16 residues. V shed 5 bases and J 0 bases; nucleotides not matched to a gene: 10. Germline loops: CDR1 PRHDT, CDR2 FYEKMQ (reference sequence). The CDR3 sequence: CASSHPSGASSYEQYF. In DNA, the CDR3 is TGTGCCAGCAGCCATCCAAGCGGGGCCAGCTCCTACGAGCAGTACTTC.

This clone was detected only a few times. The chain joins TRBV6-2 or TRBV6-3 to TRBJ2-3; the D gene is possibly TRBD2 (5 bases). The CDR3 runs to 13 residues. The ends were cut back, 6 bases at V and 5 bases at J, with 12 bases in the middle. The germline V gene encodes CDR1 MNHEY and CDR2 SVGEGT. The CDR3 DNA is TGTGCCAGCAGCCTTAGGAGCGGAGATACGCAGTATTTT. Amino acids: CASSLRSGDTQYF.

The chain joins TRBV30 to TRBJ2-3; D gene uncertain. The V gene lost 5 bases and the J gene lost 4 bases, with 7 bases spanning the gap. The V gene's germline CDR1 is GTSNPN and CDR2 SVGIG (reference sequence). This CDR3 contains 11 residues. CDR3 DNA: TGTGCCTGGGGCGTAGCAGATACGCAGTATTTT. Amino acids: CAWGVADTQYF.

V usage is TRBV28 and J usage is TRBJ1-5, with 7 bases identical to TRBD1. This CDR3 is built from 15 residues. V trimming: 4 bases; J trimming: 4 bases; junction bases outside the gene matches: 7. Germline CDR1 is MDHEN and CDR2 is SYDVKM. This CDR3 reads CASSSRTRGNQPQHF. The CDR3 DNA reads TGTGCCAGCAGTTCTCGGACCAGGGGGAATCAGCCCCAGCATTTT.

The gene calls are TRBV5-5 and TRBJ2-1; 9 bases are shared with TRBD1. The junction had 5 bases not matched to a gene; V was cut back by 1 base and J by 6 bases. CDR1 is SGHKS and CDR2 is YYEKEE in the germline V gene (reference sequence). The CDR3 is 15 residues long. CDR3 nucleotide sequence: TGTGCCAGCAGCTTGACAGGGGGCGCTGCCAATGAGCAGTTCTTC. Encoded protein: CASSLTGGAANEQFF.

The sample holds one count of this clone. The chain couples TRBV7-3 to TRBJ2-1; maybe TRBD2 (5 bases). Trimming shortened V by 0 bases and J by 7 bases, and 22 bases separated the two germline ends. Germline-derived CDR1 and CDR2 are SGHTA and FQGTGA. This CDR3 is built from 18 residues. In nucleotides, the CDR3 is TGTGCCAGCAGCTTAACGCCCTCTAGCAGAGGAGTATATAATGAGCAGTTCTTC. Protein: CASSLTPSSRGVYNEQFF.

This clone was seen a few times. The chain recombines TRBV6-1 with TRBJ2-7; D perhaps matches TRBD1 (5 bases). With 2 bases removed from V and 1 base from J, the gap between germline ends came to 9 bases. The V gene's germline CDR1 is MNHNS and CDR2 SASEGT. This CDR3 has 14 amino acids. The CDR3 here is CASSEIGESYEQYF. The CDR3 coding sequence is TGTGCCAGCAGTGAAATAGGGGAATCCTACGAGCAGTACTTC.

J is TRBJ2-1 and V is TRBV6-2 or TRBV6-3; no definite D call. The V and J ends lost 3 bases and 9 bases respectively, with 18 bases between them. The CDR3 is 15 amino acids. Looked up from germline, CDR1 is MNHEY and CDR2 is SVGEGT. CDR3 in DNA: TGTGCCAGCAGTTATCCTGGGCTCGTTCAGGCTGAGCAGTTCTTC. Amino acid sequence: CASSYPGLVQAEQFF.

The rearrangement joins TRBV3-1 to TRBJ2-1; possibly TRBD1 or TRBD2 for D (5 bases each). CDR1 LGHDT and CDR2 YNNKEL come from the germline V gene (reference sequence). The CDR3 covers 14 residues. The V end was cut by 4 bases, the J end by 3 bases, with 10 bases between. The CDR3 DNA reads as TGTGCCAGCAGCCGACGGGGCAACTACAATGAGCAGTTCTTC. Translated, it gives CASSRRGNYNEQFF.

This clone occurred a few times. The chain links TRBV6-1 to TRBJ2-7; TRBD1 matches 8 bases. V lost 8 bases and J lost 2; bases outside the gene matches: 8. The CDR3 loop spans 14 amino acids. CDR1 is MNHNS, CDR2 SASEGT, per germline. The CDR3 sequence: CASPPDRVPYEQYF. In DNA, the CDR3 is TGTGCCAGCCCCCCGGACAGGGTGCCCTACGAGCAGTACTTC.

The table lists this clone with a few counts. The chain links TRBV6-1 to TRBJ2-1; D gene ambiguous. The germline V and J ends were trimmed by 1 base and 0 bases, with 7 bases remaining between them. The CDR3 extends over 15 amino acids. Germline-derived CDR1 and CDR2 are MNHNS and SASEGT. CDR3 coding DNA: TGTGCCAGCAGTGAAGGAAGCGCCTCCTACAATGAGCAGTTCTTC. As protein: CASSEGSASYNEQFF.

This rearrangement joins TRBV6-1 to TRBJ2-7; maybe TRBD1 (5 bases). This CDR3 has 18 amino acids. V was trimmed by 3 bases and J by 0 bases, leaving 21 bases between them. Germline V CDR1 and CDR2: MNHNS, SASEGT. The CDR3 nucleotides are TGTGCCAGCAGTGAGAGAGGAGATAGGGGCTTAAGCTCCTACGAGCAGTACTTC. It encodes CASSERGDRGLSSYEQYF.

The rearrangement links TRBV30 to TRBJ2-3; tentative D call: TRBD2 (5 bases). V was pared by 3 bases and J by 3 bases, with 10 bases between. Germline V gives CDR1 GTSNPN, CDR2 SVGIG (reference sequence). The CDR3 length is 13 residues. The CDR3 loop is CAWRSGGTDTQYF. The CDR3, as DNA: TGTGCCTGGAGATCCGGCGGGACAGATACGCAGTATTTT.

This clone was seen a few times. The V and J genes are TRBV28 and TRBJ1-2; D perhaps matches TRBD1 (6 bases). Germline assignment: CDR1 MDHEN and CDR2 SYDVKM. The CDR3 contains 15 residues. The V end was cut by 7 bases, the J end by 4 bases, with 19 bases between. CDR3 region: CASINFPGEGYGYTF. The CDR3 DNA sequence: TGTGCCAGCATCAACTTCCCAGGGGAGGGCTATGGCTACACCTTC.

The table lists this clone with a count of one. This chain connects TRBV11-2 to TRBJ2-7, with TRBD1 matching over 9 bases. Trimming cost V 5 bases and J 3 bases; bases outside gene matches: 11. CDR1 is SGHAT and CDR2 is FQNNGV in the germline V gene. CDR3 length: 16 residues. CDR3 coding DNA: TGTGCCAGCAGCCCCACGGGGACAGGGAATTTCTACGAGCAGTACTTC. Translation: CASSPTGTGNFYEQYF.

V is TRBV25-1 and J is TRBJ2-1; 9 nucleotides match TRBD2. V lost 4 bases and J lost 1; bases outside the gene matches: 14. Germline V gives CDR1 MGHDK, CDR2 SYGVNS. The CDR3 covers 19 residues. Here the CDR3 reads CASSGSLGSGRASYNEQFF. Here the CDR3 DNA reads TGTGCCAGCAGTGGTTCCCTGGGTAGCGGGAGAGCTTCCTACAATGAGCAGTTCTTC.

This clone was recorded once. This sequence joins TRBV14 and TRBJ2-2; unclear D gene. The ends were cut back, 6 bases at V and 1 base at J, with 9 bases in the middle. This CDR3 is 14 amino acids long. Germline values: CDR1 SGHDN, CDR2 FVKESK. The CDR3 is CASREEMNTGELFF. CDR3 sequence (DNA): TGTGCCAGCAGAGAAGAAATGAACACCGGGGAGCTGTTTTTT.

The chain carries TRBV28 and TRBJ2-1; 9 positions match TRBD2. The germline CDR1 and CDR2 sequences are MDHEN and SYDVKM. Trimming took 9 bases from V and 4 from J; bases not matched to a gene: 10. This CDR3 has 15 amino acids. The CDR3 protein is CARRLEAGGYNEQFF. The CDR3 DNA is TGTGCCAGACGTTTGGAAGCGGGGGGTTACAATGAGCAGTTCTTC.